Listed here are 18 T cell receptor beta chains from one sample, sequenced in a study of CXCR3-negative and CXCR3-positive naive CD8 T cells. Study conclusions and caveats: When CXCR3-positive naive cells were set against CXCR3-negative naive cells, the former had more hydrophobic TRB CDR3s.

These TCRs' antigens remain unknown. TRB cDNA was prepared as libraries by UMI-labeled 5' RACE. TCRdb reprocessed the 5' RACE reads; each CDR3 protein has one entry and no DNA is given. The sample table sets out fewer than 90,000 distinct CDR3 sequences. The specimen was naive CXCR3+ CD8+ T cells from blood. Subset specified: CD45RO-CCR7+CD27+CD95- naive CD8+ T cells expressing CXCR3 (TNR3+). The receptors here all came from a human donor in good health. Some clones in this sample may be carry-over from other donors' samples.

The chain employs TRBV5-1 and TRBJ2-1. Per germline, CDR1 SGHRS and CDR2 YFSETQ. The CDR3 totals 14 residues. The CDR3 protein is CASSLGPENNEQIF.

This CDR3 is CASSFPDTRSGTHLYNEQFF. This rearrangement joins TRBV6-2 or TRBV6-3 to TRBJ2-1; no DNA is available, so the TRBD2 call from TCRdb remains unchecked. Germline CDR1 and CDR2: MNHEY and SVGEGT. The CDR3 runs 20 residues.

The chain has TRBV7-6 and TRBJ1-1; as DNA is missing, the TRBD1 call by TCRdb cannot be tested. Germline CDR1 and CDR2: SGHVS and FNYEAQ. CDR3 size: 11 residues. CDR3 protein: CASSTGGEAFF.

The gene calls are TRBV20-1 and TRBJ2-1; TCRdb indicates TRBD1, and absent DNA this call remains unverified. The germline V gene has CDR1 DFQATT and CDR2 SNEGSKA (reference sequence). There are 14 residues in the CDR3. CDR3 residues: CSAESDREIYEQFF.

This chain connects TRBV27 to TRBJ1-1. CDR3 length: 15 amino acids. The germline gives CDR1 MNHEY, CDR2 SMNVEV (reference sequence). Here the CDR3 reads CASRKRDSSHTEAFF.

This rearrangement joins TRBV11-1 to TRBJ2-7; there is no DNA to check the TCRdb D call of TRBD1. The CDR3 consists of 15 residues. CDR1 is SGHAT and CDR2 is FQDESV in the germline V gene (reference sequence). The CDR3: CASSFRTADLYEQYF.

The chain recombines TRBV7-7 with TRBJ2-3; with no DNA, the TCRdb D assignment of TRBD2 cannot be verified. The CDR3 is 12 residues long. The germline gives CDR1 SSHAT, CDR2 FNYEAQ (reference sequence). The CDR3 protein is CASSYDGRQQYF.

The chain has TRBV28 and TRBJ2-4; the D gene TCRdb calls, TRBD1, cannot be checked with no DNA. CDR1 MDHEN and CDR2 SYDVKM come from the germline V gene. CDR3 length: 14 amino acids. The CDR3 spells CASSWRQGKNIQYF.

This chain joins TRBV12-3 or TRBV12-4 and TRBJ2-5; the D call of TRBD2 rests on TCRdb alone, since no DNA is present to check it. The CDR3 consists of 14 residues. The CDR3 sequence is CASSLQAGEETQYF.

The chain employs TRBV20-1 and TRBJ1-1. The CDR3 loop spans 14 amino acids. Germline V gene sequence: CDR1 DFQATT, CDR2 SNEGSKA (reference sequence). CDR3 in amino acids: CSASSGAGTTEAFF.

The chain has TRBV7-9 and TRBJ2-7. The CDR3 is 13 amino acids. Germline loops: CDR1 SEHNR, CDR2 FQNEAQ (reference sequence). The CDR3 loop reads CASSQNAVHEQYF.

The chain uses TRBV29-1 and TRBJ2-1; TCRdb designates TRBD2, a call that cannot be tested without DNA. CDR3 length equals 18 residues. Per germline, CDR1 SQVTM and CDR2 ANQGSEA. The CDR3 spells CSPELPPGLADAYNEQFF.

The V and J genes are TRBV11-2 and TRBJ1-5; TCRdb proposes TRBD1, but this gene call is untestable without DNA. The CDR3 is 15 amino acids. CDR1 SGHAT and CDR2 FQNNGV come from the germline V gene. The CDR3 sequence: CASSLGTGGVQPQHF. The full variable domain, in which reference TRBV11-2 and TRBJ1-5 provide the parts outside the CDR3, is EAGVAQSPRYKIIEKRQSVAFWCNPISGHATLYWYQQILGQGPKLLIQFQNNGVVDDSQLPKDRFSAERLKGVDSTLKIQPAKLEDSAVYLCASSLGTGGVQPQHFGDGTRLSIL.

This chain joins TRBV5-1 and TRBJ2-1; TCRdb picks TRBD2, but there is no DNA to check that call. CDR1 and CDR2 from the germline V gene are SGHRS and YFSETQ. The CDR3 sequence is 15 residues long. CDR3 region: CASSLGAGSYNEQFF.

This chain connects TRBV7-9 to TRBJ2-5; no DNA is available, so the TRBD1 call from TCRdb remains unchecked. The CDR3 has 14 amino acids. The germline CDR1 and CDR2 sequences are SEHNR and FQNEAQ (reference sequence). CDR3 region: CASSRDSILETQYF.

The V and J genes are TRBV30 and TRBJ1-1. CDR1 and CDR2 (germline): GTSNPN, SVGIG (reference sequence). The CDR3 runs 12 residues. The CDR3: CAWSGGSTEAFF.

The V gene is TRBV6-6, the J gene TRBJ2-7; without DNA, the TCRdb call of TRBD1 cannot be checked. Germline values: CDR1 MNHNY, CDR2 SVGAGI (reference sequence). The CDR3 is made up of 16 amino acids. CDR3 region: CASSLTRTAGEDEQYF.

The V and J genes are TRBV20-1 and TRBJ2-1. The CDR3 loop spans 15 amino acids. Per germline, CDR1 DFQATT and CDR2 SNEGSKA (reference sequence). The CDR3 region is CSARSGWSSYNGQFF.